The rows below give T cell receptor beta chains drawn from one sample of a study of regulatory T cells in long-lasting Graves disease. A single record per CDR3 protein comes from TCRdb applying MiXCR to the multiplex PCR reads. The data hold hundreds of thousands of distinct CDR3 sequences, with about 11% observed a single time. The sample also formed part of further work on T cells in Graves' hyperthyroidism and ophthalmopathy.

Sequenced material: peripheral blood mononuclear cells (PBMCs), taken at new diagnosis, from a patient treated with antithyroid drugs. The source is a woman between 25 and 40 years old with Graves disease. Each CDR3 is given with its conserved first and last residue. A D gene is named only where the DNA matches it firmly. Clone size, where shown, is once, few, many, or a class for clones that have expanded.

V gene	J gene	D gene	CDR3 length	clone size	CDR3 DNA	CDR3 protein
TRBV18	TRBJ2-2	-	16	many	TGTGCCAGCTCTGCCAATACGGTGACGAACACCGGGGAGCTGTTTTTT	CASSANTVTNTGELFF
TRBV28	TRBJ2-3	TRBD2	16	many	TGTGCCAGCAGTTTGCCCAGCGGGAGGGGAACAGATACGCAGTATTTT	CASSLPSGRGTDTQYF
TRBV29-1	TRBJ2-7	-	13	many	TGCAGCGTTGTAAAGACTAGTAGATACGAGCAGTACTTC	CSVVKTSRYEQYF
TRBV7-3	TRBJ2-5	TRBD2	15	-	TGTGCCAGCAGCTTAATGGGACTAGCGAAAGAGACCCAGTACTTC	CASSLMGLAKETQYF
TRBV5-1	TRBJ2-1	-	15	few	TGCGCCAGCAGTCACGGACCATATTCTAGGGATGAGCAGTTCTTC	CASSHGPYSRDEQFF
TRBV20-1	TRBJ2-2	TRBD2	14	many	TGCAGTGCTAGGTCTAGCGGTAACACCGGGGAGCTGTTTTTT	CSARSSGNTGELFF
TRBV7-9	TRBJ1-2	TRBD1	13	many	TGTGCCATCCCGGACAGGGGTAACTATGGCTACACCTTC	CAIPDRGNYGYTF
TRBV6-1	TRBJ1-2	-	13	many	TGTGCCAGCAGACTGTCGGGGCAGTATGGCTACACCTTC	CASRLSGQYGYTF
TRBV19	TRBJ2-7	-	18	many	TGTGCCAGTAGTATTGGGTCGACAGTCGCGCCAGGGTTCTACGAGCAGTACTTC	CASSIGSTVAPGFYEQYF
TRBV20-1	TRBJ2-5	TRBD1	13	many	TGCAGTGCTAGATACAGGGGGCAAGAGACCCAGTACTTC	CSARYRGQETQYF
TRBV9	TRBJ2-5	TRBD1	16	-	TGTGCCAGCAGCGAAGGGACAGGGTGGAGAGAAGAGACCCAGTACTTC	CASSEGTGWREETQYF
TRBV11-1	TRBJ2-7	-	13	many	TGTGCCAGCAGCTTAGTCGCTACTTACGAGCAGTACTTC	CASSLVATYEQYF
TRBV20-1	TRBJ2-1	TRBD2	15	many	TGCAGTGCTTCTGGACTAGCCCCTTACTACAATGAGCAGTTCTTC	CSASGLAPYYNEQFF
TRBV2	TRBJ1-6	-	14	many	TGTGCCAGCAGTGAAGAGGCCGCCAATTCACCCCTCCACTTT	CASSEEAANSPLHF
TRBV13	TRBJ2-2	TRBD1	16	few	TGTGCCAGCAGCTCCCTGGGGACAGAGAACACCGGGGAGCTGTTTTTT	CASSSLGTENTGELFF
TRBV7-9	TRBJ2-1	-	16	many	TGTGCCAGCAGCCCCGGAGTGAGCCGGCTGGGTAATGAGCAGTTCTTC	CASSPGVSRLGNEQFF
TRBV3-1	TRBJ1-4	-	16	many	TGTGCCAGCAGCCAAGATTTGTCGGCCTCAGGTGAAAAACTGTTTTTT	CASSQDLSASGEKLFF
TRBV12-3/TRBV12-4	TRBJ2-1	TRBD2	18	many	TGTGCCAGCAGTCCCCAACTAGCGGGACCAGGGTCCTACAATGAGCAGTTCTTC	CASSPQLAGPGSYNEQFF
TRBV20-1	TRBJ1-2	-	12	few	TGCAGTGCTCGGACACCTTACTATGGCTACACCTTC	CSARTPYYGYTF
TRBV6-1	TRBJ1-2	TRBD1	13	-	TGTGCCAGCACCCCGACAGGGCCGACCGGCTACACCTTC	CASTPTGPTGYTF
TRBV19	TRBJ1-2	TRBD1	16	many	TGTGCCAGTTACAATACCGGGACAGGATTGTACTATGGCTACACCTTC	CASYNTGTGLYYGYTF
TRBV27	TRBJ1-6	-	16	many	TGTGCCAGCAGTTTATCTTCTGCAGGGTGGTATTCACCCCTCCACTTT	CASSLSSAGWYSPLHF
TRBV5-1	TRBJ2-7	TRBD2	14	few	TGCGCCAGCAGCGTAAGCGGGACGACCTACGAGCAGTACTTC	CASSVSGTTYEQYF
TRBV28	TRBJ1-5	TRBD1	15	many	TGTGCCAGCAGTGGGGCAGGGGGGAGCAATCAGCCCCAGCATTTT	CASSGAGGSNQPQHF
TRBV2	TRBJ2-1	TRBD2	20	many	TGTGCCAGCAGCTTCTCGGTGGGTAGCGGGGGCTTAAGCTCCTACAATGAGCAGTTCTTC	CASSFSVGSGGLSSYNEQFF
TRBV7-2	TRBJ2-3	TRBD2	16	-	TGTGCCAGCAGCTCCCTTAGCGGGAGGGCCGGAGATACGCAGTATTTT	CASSSLSGRAGDTQYF
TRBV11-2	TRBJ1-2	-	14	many	TGTGCCAGCAGCTTAGGCGCGGTGAACTATGGCTACACCTTC	CASSLGAVNYGYTF
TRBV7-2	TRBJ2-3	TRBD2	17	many	TGTGCCAGCAGCCCCCGAGGGACTAGCGGGAGGGCAGATACGCAGTATTTT	CASSPRGTSGRADTQYF
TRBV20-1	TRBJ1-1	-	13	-	TGCAGTGCTAGAGATTCTTGGTTTGGTGAAGCTTTCTTT	CSARDSWFGEAFF
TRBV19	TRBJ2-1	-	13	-	TGTGCCAGTAGTGTTGGGACTCCGCAGGAGCAGTTCTTC	CASSVGTPQEQFF
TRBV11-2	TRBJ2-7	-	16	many	TGTGCCAGCAGCTTAGTACCCCAAGACTTCTCCTACGAGCAGTACTTC	CASSLVPQDFSYEQYF
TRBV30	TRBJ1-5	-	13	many	TGTGCCTGGAGTGTCGGGGGCGGACAGCCCCAGCATTTT	CAWSVGGGQPQHF
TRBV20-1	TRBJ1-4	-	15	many	TGCAGTGCTAGAAATAGGGGTATGAGGAATGAAAAACTGTTTTTT	CSARNRGMRNEKLFF
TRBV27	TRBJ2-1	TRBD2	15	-	TGTGCCAGCAGTTTAAGAGCGGGAGTCCGCAATGAGCAGTTCTTC	CASSLRAGVRNEQFF
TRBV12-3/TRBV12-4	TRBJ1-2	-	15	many	TGTGCCAGCAGTTTACGGGGGTTTACTAACTATGGCTACACCTTC	CASSLRGFTNYGYTF
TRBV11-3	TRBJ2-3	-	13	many	TGTGCCAGCAGCAGTAGGTCGCCCGATACGCAGTATTTT	CASSSRSPDTQYF
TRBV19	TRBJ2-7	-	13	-	TGTGCCAGTAGTATACTCCTTCACTACGAGCAGTACTTC	CASSILLHYEQYF
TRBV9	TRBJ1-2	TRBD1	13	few	TGTGCCAGCAGCGTCCTCGGGACAGATGGCTACACCTTC	CASSVLGTDGYTF
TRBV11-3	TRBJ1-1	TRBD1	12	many	TGTGCCAGCAGCCTTGACAGGGGACAAGCTTTCTTT	CASSLDRGQAFF
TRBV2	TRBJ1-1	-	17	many	TGTGCCAGCAGTTCCCGAAGTATTCGGGGGGTTAACACTGAAGCTTTCTTT	CASSSRSIRGVNTEAFF
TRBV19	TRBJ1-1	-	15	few	TGTGCCAGTAGTATCGGGTCCACGGTGAACACTGAAGCTTTCTTT	CASSIGSTVNTEAFF
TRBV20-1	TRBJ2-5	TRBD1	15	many	TGCAGTGCATACGGACAGGGACGCTTAGGGGAGACCCAGTACTTC	CSAYGQGRLGETQYF
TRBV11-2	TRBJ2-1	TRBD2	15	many	TGTGCCAGCAGCTTAAGGCTAGCGGCGGCCAATGAGCAGTTCTTC	CASSLRLAAANEQFF
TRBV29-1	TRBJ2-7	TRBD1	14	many	TGCAGCGTTGGGTTTGGACAGGGGGATTCCGAGCAGTACTTC	CSVGFGQGDSEQYF
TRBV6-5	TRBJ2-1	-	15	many	TGTGCCAGCAGTTACGGGGAAAGCTCCTACAATGAGCAGTTCTTC	CASSYGESSYNEQFF
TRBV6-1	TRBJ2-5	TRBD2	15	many	TGTGCCAGCAGTCCCCGCGCGGGAGGGCAAGAGACCCAGTACTTC	CASSPRAGGQETQYF
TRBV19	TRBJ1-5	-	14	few	TGTGCCAGTAGTATGCGGACAGAAAATCAGCCCCAGCATTTT	CASSMRTENQPQHF
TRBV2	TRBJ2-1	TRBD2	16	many	TGTGCCAGCAGTGAAGCGATCAGCGGGGTTTACAATGAGCAGTTCTTC	CASSEAISGVYNEQFF
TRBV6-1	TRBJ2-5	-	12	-	TGTGCCAGCAGGGAGGGAGGCGAGACCCAGTACTTC	CASREGGETQYF
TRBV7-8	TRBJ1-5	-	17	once	TGTGCCAGCACCTTATTTGGGGGGGTGAGTGGAGATCAGCCCCAGCATTTT	CASTLFGGVSGDQPQHF
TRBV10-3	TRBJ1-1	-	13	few	TGTGCCATCGAGGGCGGGATGAACACTGGAGCTTTCTTT	CAIEGGMNTGAFF
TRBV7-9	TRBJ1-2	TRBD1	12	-	TGTGCCGAAGAAGGGGGCGGCTATGGCTACACCTTC	CAEEGGGYGYTF
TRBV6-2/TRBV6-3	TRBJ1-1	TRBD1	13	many	TGTGCCAGCAGCCTCCCAGGGGGGGCGAAGGCTTTCTTT	CASSLPGGAKAFF
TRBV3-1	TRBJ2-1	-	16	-	TGTGCCAGCAGCCAAGAGGGGGAAAAACCTTACAATGAGCAGTTCTTC	CASSQEGEKPYNEQFF
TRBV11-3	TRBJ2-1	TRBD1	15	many	TGTGCCAGCAGCTTAATGGGGACAGCGTCCAATGAGCAGTTCTTC	CASSLMGTASNEQFF
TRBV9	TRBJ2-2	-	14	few	TGTGCCAGCAGCGCTCAACAGGGTCCCGGGGAGCTGTTTTTT	CASSAQQGPGELFF